This section outlines one TCR beta chain sequence together with its context. Germline CDR1 and CDR2: MDHEN and SYDVKM. The length of the CDR3 is 14 residues. Trimming took 5 bases from V and 4 from J, leaving 14 bases between them. Authors' methods: Quantification of nucleated cells was approximated via reference gene primer amplification. Some clones are missing from TCRdb's copy, which holds only in-frame ones; the method was immunoSEQ multiplex PCR. The V and J calls and the clone size are those of that table, but D and trimming were determined from the DNA. The sample has 150,000 to 200,000 clones; 81% are singletons. This entry comes from a study of blood T cell repertoires in COVID-19. About the research overall: The study drew acute and convalescent COVID-19 samples from the United States, Italy and Spain. T cells, B-cell-depleted T cells, or PBMCs provided the cDNA or gDNA that served as material.

The origin of this receptor is a man aged 55 to 70 with active or convalescent COVID-19. The chain is built from TRBV28 and TRBJ1-2; D might be TRBD1 (6 bases). Specimen: peripheral blood. CDR3 protein: CASSPGTFAYGYTF. The DNA for the CDR3 is TGTGCCAGCAGTCCCGGGACATTCGCCTATGGCTACACCTTC.